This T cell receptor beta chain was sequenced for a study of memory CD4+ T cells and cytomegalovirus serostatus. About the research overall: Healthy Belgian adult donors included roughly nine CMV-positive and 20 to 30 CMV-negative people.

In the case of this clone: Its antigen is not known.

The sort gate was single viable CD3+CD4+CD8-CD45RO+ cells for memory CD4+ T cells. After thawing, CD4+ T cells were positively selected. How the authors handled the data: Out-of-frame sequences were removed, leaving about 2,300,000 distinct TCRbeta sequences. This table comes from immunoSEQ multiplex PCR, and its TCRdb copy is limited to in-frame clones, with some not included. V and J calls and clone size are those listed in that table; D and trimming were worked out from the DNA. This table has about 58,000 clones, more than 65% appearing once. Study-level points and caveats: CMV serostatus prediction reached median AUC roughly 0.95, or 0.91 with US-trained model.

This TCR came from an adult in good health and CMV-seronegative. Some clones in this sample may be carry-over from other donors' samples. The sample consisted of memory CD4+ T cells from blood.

CDR3 nucleotides: TGTGCCAGCGTGGCAAGGGGTACCGGGGAGCTGTTTTTT. Amino acids: CASVARGTGELFF. The chain links TRBV19 to TRBJ2-2; a weak D match, TRBD1 (5 bases). The CDR3 totals 13 residues. Deletions cut 9 bases from V and 5 bases from J, with 13 bases between. Germline V gene data show CDR1 as LNHDA and CDR2 as SQIVND (reference sequence). The variable domain in full, with the rest retrieved from reference TRBV19 and TRBJ2-2, is DGGITQSPKYLFRKEGQNVTLSCEQNLNHDAMYWYRQDPGQGLRLIYYSQIVNDFQKGDIAEGYSVSREKKESFPLTVTSAQKNPTAFYLCASVARGTGELFFGEGSRLTVL.